This T cell receptor beta chain was recovered during a study of blood T cells in healthy people across ages. Study-level points and caveats: Per million T cells, the diversity of TCR beta decreased roughly linearly as age advanced. What prevented conclusive comparison of naive and antigen-experienced cells was that PBMCs were unsorted. There were more naive CD4+ cells and higher diversity in long-lived donors than in aged donors.

Combining a sample-barcoded 5' primer with a J-beta primer mix, a second PCR ran for about 6 to 12 cycles. TCRdb reanalysed the 5' RACE reads using MiXCR and keeps one entry per CDR3 protein. This table has over 1,500,000 distinct CDR3 sequences, around 40% appearing once. Comments on this clonotype: Its antigen is unidentified. One end of the junction fails to match germline, which may point to a read error.

Samples each had at least 6 micrograms of total RNA extracted. The CDR3 is 11 residues long. The germline V gene has CDR1 LGHNA and CDR2 YNFKEQ. The chain couples TRBV4-2 to TRBJ1-1, with D uncertain. Input material: blood. This TCR came from a human donor in good health. CDR3 sequence reads: CASGHRTEAFF. DNA for the CDR3: TGTGCCAGCGGCCATAGAACTGAAGCTTTCTTT.